The rows below give T cell receptor beta chains drawn from one sample of a study of blood T cell repertoires in COVID-19. TCRdb's table, derived via immunoSEQ multiplex PCR, lists solely in-frame clones and lacks some. Of approximately 110,000 clones in the sample, 55% to 75% were seen once. What was sequenced was peripheral blood. These receptors were taken from a human donor with acute or convalescent COVID-19. The donor label of this sample is uncertain. Each CDR3 is given with its conserved first and last residue. The order of the fields is CDR3 protein, CDR3 DNA, J gene, clone size, D gene, V gene. D genes are given only for firm matches. Clone size is stated in some rows and not others, as once, few, many or a class when expanded.

CDR3aa: CASRATGGVWGYTF
CDR3nt: TGTGCCAGCAGGGCCACAGGGGGCGTATGGGGCTACACCTTC
j_gene: TRBJ1-2
abundance: few
d_gene: TRBD1
v_gene: TRBV2

CDR3aa: CASSLDRGSPLHF
CDR3nt: TGTGCCAGCAGCTTGGACAGGGGGTCACCCCTCCACTTT
j_gene: TRBJ1-6
abundance: .
d_gene: TRBD1
v_gene: TRBV5-4

CDR3aa: CASGLAPGLRIVNTQYF
CDR3nt: TGTGCTAGTGGTTTGGCCCCGGGACTCCGGATCGTAAATACGCAGTATTTT
j_gene: TRBJ2-3
abundance: .
d_gene: .
v_gene: TRBV12-5

CDR3aa: CASSKLGQGQYEQYF
CDR3nt: TGTGCCAGCAGCAAATTGGGACAGGGGCAATACGAGCAGTACTTC
j_gene: TRBJ2-7
abundance: .
d_gene: TRBD1
v_gene: TRBV7-8

CDR3aa: CATSRQGVVGELFF
CDR3nt: TGTGCCACCAGCAGGCAGGGGGTCGTCGGGGAGCTGTTTTTT
j_gene: TRBJ2-2
abundance: .
d_gene: TRBD1
v_gene: TRBV15

CDR3aa: CASSLGASSGNTIYF
CDR3nt: TGTGCCAGCAGCTTGGGGGCGAGCTCTGGAAACACCATATATTTT
j_gene: TRBJ1-3
abundance: few
d_gene: .
v_gene: TRBV13

CDR3aa: CASSQRGTLGGYTF
CDR3nt: TGTGCCAGCAGCCAGAGGGGGACACTGGGTGGCTACACCTTC
j_gene: TRBJ1-2
abundance: .
d_gene: .
v_gene: TRBV3-1/TRBV3-2

CDR3aa: CASRPQGARGGYTF
CDR3nt: TGTGCCAGCAGACCTCAGGGGGCGCGTGGTGGCTACACCTTC
j_gene: TRBJ1-2
abundance: many
d_gene: TRBD1
v_gene: TRBV5-6

CDR3aa: CSVDYRAPGELFF
CDR3nt: TGCAGCGTTGATTACAGGGCTCCCGGGGAGCTGTTTTTT
j_gene: TRBJ2-2
abundance: .
d_gene: .
v_gene: TRBV29-1

CDR3aa: CASSPRSGGTYEQYF
CDR3nt: TGTGCCAGCAGCCCCCGTTCCGGAGGTACCTACGAGCAGTACTTC
j_gene: TRBJ2-7
abundance: .
d_gene: .
v_gene: TRBV3-1/TRBV3-2

CDR3aa: CASSTTGGTNEKLFF
CDR3nt: TGTGCCAGCAGCACGACAGGGGGCACTAATGAAAAACTGTTTTTT
j_gene: TRBJ1-4
abundance: .
d_gene: TRBD1
v_gene: TRBV5-8

CDR3aa: CASRTGMNTEAFF
CDR3nt: TGTGCCAGCAGGACAGGGATGAACACTGAAGCTTTCTTT
j_gene: TRBJ1-1
abundance: once
d_gene: TRBD1
v_gene: TRBV6-5

CDR3aa: CATSDLEQGDYNEQFF
CDR3nt: TGTGCCACCAGTGATTTGGAGCAGGGGGACTACAATGAGCAGTTCTTC
j_gene: TRBJ2-1
abundance: few
d_gene: TRBD1
v_gene: TRBV24-1

CDR3aa: CASSYLSGQGTDTQYF
CDR3nt: TGTGCCAGCAGTTACCTCTCTGGACAGGGGACAGATACGCAGTATTTT
j_gene: TRBJ2-3
abundance: .
d_gene: TRBD1
v_gene: TRBV6-5

CDR3aa: CASSLGLPGTEAFF
CDR3nt: TGTGCCAGCAGCCTAGGACTCCCGGGGACTGAAGCTTTCTTT
j_gene: TRBJ1-1
abundance: .
d_gene: .
v_gene: TRBV7-8

CDR3aa: CASSLALAGHQPQHF
CDR3nt: TGTGCCAGCAGCTTAGCTCTGGCAGGTCATCAGCCCCAGCATTTT
j_gene: TRBJ1-5
abundance: once
d_gene: .
v_gene: TRBV7-8

CDR3aa: CASRSDRVPRGYTF
CDR3nt: TGTGCCAGCAGATCCGACAGGGTCCCTAGAGGCTACACCTTC
j_gene: TRBJ1-2
abundance: .
d_gene: TRBD1
v_gene: TRBV6-5

CDR3aa: CASSHQGFGYEQYF
CDR3nt: TGTGCCAGCAGCCACCAGGGTTTCGGCTACGAGCAGTACTTC
j_gene: TRBJ2-7
abundance: .
d_gene: .
v_gene: TRBV14

CDR3aa: CASSLSRTDGNTIYF
CDR3nt: TGCGCCAGCAGCTTGAGCCGGACAGATGGAAACACCATATATTTT
j_gene: TRBJ1-3
abundance: .
d_gene: .
v_gene: TRBV5-1

CDR3aa: CATSRDQDRNSPLHF
CDR3nt: TGTGCCACCAGCAGAGATCAGGACAGAAATTCACCCCTCCACTTT
j_gene: TRBJ1-6
abundance: .
d_gene: .
v_gene: TRBV15

CDR3aa: CASRKGAEAAFF
CDR3nt: TGTGCCAGCAGAAAAGGGGCTGAAGCGGCTTTCTTT
j_gene: TRBJ1-1
abundance: .
d_gene: .
v_gene: TRBV6-5

CDR3aa: CASSGGQGVVEQYF
CDR3nt: TGTGCCAGCTCAGGGGGACAGGGGGTCGTCGAGCAGTACTTC
j_gene: TRBJ2-7
abundance: .
d_gene: TRBD1
v_gene: TRBV18

CDR3aa: CASRPGGNTEAFF
CDR3nt: TGCGCCAGCAGACCAGGTGGGAACACTGAAGCTTTCTTT
j_gene: TRBJ1-1
abundance: .
d_gene: .
v_gene: TRBV5-1

CDR3aa: CASSLGGNTIYF
CDR3nt: TGTGCCAGTTCCCTAGGCGGAAACACCATATATTTT
j_gene: TRBJ1-3
abundance: .
d_gene: .
v_gene: TRBV19

CDR3aa: CAWGLSGANVLTF
CDR3nt: TGTGCCTGGGGTCTCTCTGGGGCCAACGTCCTGACTTTC
j_gene: TRBJ2-6
abundance: few
d_gene: .
v_gene: TRBV30

CDR3aa: CASRVQGGRGSPLHF
CDR3nt: TGTGCCAGCAGGGTACAGGGTGGACGAGGATCACCCCTCCACTTT
j_gene: TRBJ1-6
abundance: .
d_gene: .
v_gene: TRBV2

CDR3aa: CASSSPRGGQGAGNTIYF
CDR3nt: TGTGCCAGCAGCTCGCCGAGAGGGGGACAGGGGGCGGGAAACACCATATATTTT
j_gene: TRBJ1-3
abundance: .
d_gene: TRBD1
v_gene: TRBV7-2

CDR3aa: CAISPGTTNTEAFF
CDR3nt: TGTGCCATCAGTCCCGGGACTACGAACACTGAAGCTTTCTTT
j_gene: TRBJ1-1
abundance: .
d_gene: .
v_gene: TRBV10-3

CDR3aa: CASSELGGGSNQPQHF
CDR3nt: TGTGCCAGCAGTGAATTGGGGGGGGGCAGCAATCAGCCCCAGCATTTT
j_gene: TRBJ1-5
abundance: .
d_gene: .
v_gene: TRBV6-1

CDR3aa: CASSLGGLREKLFF
CDR3nt: TGTGCCAGCAGCCTGGGGGGGCTTCGGGAAAAACTGTTTTTT
j_gene: TRBJ1-4
abundance: .
d_gene: .
v_gene: TRBV5-4

CDR3aa: CAWSDLARVQGTEAFF
CDR3nt: TGTGCCTGGAGTGACCTTGCCAGGGTCCAGGGGACTGAAGCTTTCTTT
j_gene: TRBJ1-1
abundance: .
d_gene: .
v_gene: TRBV30

CDR3aa: CSVREDRPNYGYTF
CDR3nt: TGCAGCGTCCGTGAGGACAGGCCAAACTATGGCTACACCTTC
j_gene: TRBJ1-2
abundance: .
d_gene: TRBD1
v_gene: TRBV29-1

CDR3aa: CASSSGQPNSPLHF
CDR3nt: TGTGCCAGCAGCTCGGGACAACCAAATTCACCCCTCCACTTT
j_gene: TRBJ1-6
abundance: .
d_gene: .
v_gene: TRBV5-8

CDR3aa: CAISEFGGSTDTQYF
CDR3nt: TGTGCCATCAGTGAGTTCGGGGGGAGCACAGATACGCAGTATTTT
j_gene: TRBJ2-3
abundance: once
d_gene: TRBD2
v_gene: TRBV10-3

CDR3aa: CASSYLPPETNSPLHF
CDR3nt: TGTGCCAGCAGTTACCTTCCGCCAGAAACCAATTCACCCCTCCACTTT
j_gene: TRBJ1-6
abundance: .
d_gene: .
v_gene: TRBV6-5

CDR3aa: CASSFQGRATEKLFF
CDR3nt: TGTGCCAGCAGCTTCCAGGGGCGGGCGACTGAAAAACTGTTTTTT
j_gene: TRBJ1-4
abundance: .
d_gene: .
v_gene: TRBV27

CDR3aa: CASSPGTGRTEAFF
CDR3nt: TGTGCCAGCAGCCCCGGGACAGGGAGGACTGAAGCTTTCTTT
j_gene: TRBJ1-1
abundance: .
d_gene: TRBD1
v_gene: TRBV7-9

CDR3aa: CASSLARGGWGTEAFF
CDR3nt: TGTGCCAGCAGCTTAGCGAGGGGGGGCTGGGGCACTGAAGCTTTCTTT
j_gene: TRBJ1-1
abundance: few
d_gene: .
v_gene: TRBV7-8

CDR3aa: CATSDSNHYEQYF
CDR3nt: TGTGCCACCAGTGATTCTAACCACTACGAGCAGTACTTC
j_gene: TRBJ2-7
abundance: .
d_gene: .
v_gene: TRBV24-1

CDR3aa: CASSVRQGGNSPLHF
CDR3nt: TGTGCCAGCAGCGTCCGACAGGGAGGAAATTCACCCCTCCACTTT
j_gene: TRBJ1-6
abundance: .
d_gene: TRBD1
v_gene: TRBV7-6

CDR3aa: CASSLVQGSSTDTQYF
CDR3nt: TGTGCCAGCAGCTTGGTGCAGGGATCTAGCACAGATACGCAGTATTTT
j_gene: TRBJ2-3
abundance: .
d_gene: .
v_gene: TRBV5-6

CDR3aa: CASSHTPGTGHFNEQFF
CDR3nt: TGTGCCAGCAGCCATACCCCCGGGACAGGGCACTTCAATGAGCAGTTCTTC
j_gene: TRBJ2-1
abundance: .
d_gene: TRBD1
v_gene: TRBV7-9

CDR3aa: CASSSGPGGAAYGYTF
CDR3nt: TGTGCCAGCAGCTCAGGCCCCGGGGGGGCCGCCTATGGCTACACCTTC
j_gene: TRBJ1-2
abundance: .
d_gene: .
v_gene: TRBV7-2

CDR3aa: CASSQAAPGQGGNTIYF
CDR3nt: TGCGCCAGCAGCCAAGCCGCCCCGGGACAGGGAGGAAACACCATATATTTT
j_gene: TRBJ1-3
abundance: .
d_gene: TRBD1
v_gene: TRBV4-1

CDR3aa: CASSLRGGNQETQYF
CDR3nt: TGTGCCAGCAGCTTACGCGGGGGGAACCAAGAGACCCAGTACTTC
j_gene: TRBJ2-5
abundance: .
d_gene: TRBD2
v_gene: TRBV5-8

CDR3aa: CASSEFLEIGAETQYF
CDR3nt: TGTGCCAGCAGTGAATTTTTGGAGATTGGGGCAGAGACCCAGTACTTC
j_gene: TRBJ2-5
abundance: .
d_gene: .
v_gene: TRBV2

CDR3aa: CASSPRRTGYSNQPQHF
CDR3nt: TGTGCCAGCAGCCCCCGGCGGACAGGCTATAGCAATCAGCCCCAGCATTTT
j_gene: TRBJ1-5
abundance: .
d_gene: TRBD1
v_gene: TRBV7-8